Listed here are 6 T cell receptor beta chains from one sample, sequenced in a study of shared clonotypes between healthy human individuals. Produced via immunoSEQ multiplex PCR; TCRdb's table is partial and in-frame only. The sample holds hundreds of thousands of clones, less than 85% seen once. The source material was memory CD4+ T cells sorted from blood. Sample subset: CD45RA-negative fraction. The receptors were sampled from a woman aged 25 to 39 in good health.

The chain recombines TRBV28 with TRBJ1-1; 12 bases agree with TRBD1. The germline V gene encodes CDR1 MDHEN and CDR2 SYDVKM. The trim removed 3 bases at V and 10 bases at J, leaving 6 bases unmatched. This CDR3 is 14 amino acids long. The CDR3 loop reads CASSLGQGAWTAFF. The CDR3 nucleotides are TGTGCCAGCAGTTTGGGACAGGGGGCCTGGACAGCTTTCTTT.

The chain has TRBV4-1 and TRBJ2-1; weak D call: TRBD2 (5 bases). The V end was cut by 1 base, the J end by 2 bases, with 12 bases between. The germline CDR1 and CDR2 sequences are MGHRA and YSYEKL. The CDR3 runs to 16 residues. CDR3 protein: CASSQVGAATYNEQFF. The CDR3 DNA is TGCGCCAGCAGCCAAGTCGGAGCGGCGACCTACAATGAGCAGTTCTTC.

The rearrangement uses TRBV6-6 and TRBJ2-7; 7 bases align to TRBD2. Germline CDR1 and CDR2: MNHNY and SVGAGI (reference sequence). The CDR3 sequence is 15 residues long. Unmatched junction bases numbered 7, after V lost 2 bases and J lost 3 bases. The chain's CDR3 is CASSYGGSRNYEQYF. CDR3 nucleotide sequence: TGTGCCAGCAGTTACGGCGGGAGTAGGAACTACGAGCAGTACTTC.

The V and J genes are TRBV14 and TRBJ2-3; tentatively, D is TRBD1 or TRBD2 (5 bases each). This CDR3 has 14 amino acids. The V and J ends lost 5 bases and 1 base respectively, with 10 bases between them. Germline CDR1 reads SGHDN; CDR2 reads FVKESK. The DNA of the CDR3 is TGTGCCAGCAGCTCCCGGGGCGGCACAGATACGCAGTATTTT. Translating it yields CASSSRGGTDTQYF.

The table lists this clone with a few counts. The V call is TRBV5-1, the J call TRBJ1-4; D perhaps matches TRBD1 (5 bases). The CDR3 runs to 15 residues. Trimming removed 2 bases from V and 1 base from J, with 9 bases in between. The germline V gene has CDR1 SGHRS and CDR2 YFSETQ. The chain's CDR3 is CASSFGGGTNEKLFF. CDR3 nucleotide sequence: TGCGCCAGCAGCTTCGGGGGTGGAACTAATGAAAAACTGTTTTTT.

There are a few counts of this clone. The chain employs TRBV5-6 and TRBJ1-5; D remains unclear. The CDR3 runs to 15 residues. Germline V lookup: CDR1 SGHDT, CDR2 YYEEEE. V lost 1 base to trimming and J lost 5 bases, with 13 bases between them. Written as DNA, the CDR3 is TGTGCCAGCAGCTTGTTTAGTCAGTTAGATCAGCCCCAGCATTTT. Translated: CASSLFSQLDQPQHF. Based on the CDR3 plus reference TRBV5-6 and TRBJ1-5, the full variable domain is DAGVTQSPTHLIKTRGQQVTLRCSPKSGHDTVSWYQQALGQGPQFIFQYYEEEERQRGNFPDRFSGHQFPNYSSELNVNALLLGDSALYLCASSLFSQLDQPQHFGDGTRLSIL.